This passage covers 21 T cell receptor beta chains from one sample sequenced in a study of monozygotic twins with cystic fibrosis. Repertoires were generated with immunoSEQ multiplex PCR, while TCRdb's copy carries only in-frame clones and drops some. Among 15,000 to 20,000 clones listed, approximately 96% were seen once. Sequencing used blood. These receptors were obtained from a girl aged 2-10 years with cystic fibrosis.

The chain has TRBV15 and TRBJ1-5, with D possibly being TRBD1 (5 bases). V shed 0 bases and J shed 4 bases, with 10 bases lying between them. The CDR3 spans 15 residues. Looked up from germline, CDR1 is LNHNV and CDR2 is YYDKDF (reference sequence). The CDR3 is CATSREPGPNQPQHF. The CDR3 bases are TGTGCCACCAGCAGAGAGCCGGGACCTAATCAGCCCCAGCATTTT.

In DNA, the CDR3 is TGTGCCAGCAGCTTGGTGCGGACCACAGATACGCAGTATTTT. This codes for CASSLVRTTDTQYF. The V and J genes are TRBV13 and TRBJ2-3; D remains unclear. CDR1 PRHDT and CDR2 FYEKMQ come from the germline V gene (reference sequence). The CDR3 has 14 residues. The V end lost 3 bases, the J end lost 2 bases, and 9 bases lay between the germline ends.

J is TRBJ2-7 and V is TRBV10-3, with D perhaps matching TRBD1 (6 bases). CDR1 and CDR2 from the germline V gene are ENHRY and SYGVKD. Trimming took 8 bases from V and 2 from J, leaving 22 bases between them. CDR3 length: 16 residues. CDR3 region: CAISGGLNRDTYEQYF. In nucleotides, the CDR3 is TGTGCCATCTCCGGTGGCCTAAACAGGGACACCTACGAGCAGTACTTC.

The chain couples TRBV11-2 to TRBJ2-2; a possible D gene is TRBD2 (5 bases). Germline V gene sequence: CDR1 SGHAT, CDR2 FQNNGV. V lost 2 bases and J lost 5, with 18 bases in between. The CDR3 runs to 17 residues. CDR3 sequence: CASSLRYSDSGTGELFF. For the CDR3, the DNA is TGTGCCAGCAGCTTAAGATATTCGGATTCGGGAACCGGGGAGCTGTTTTTT.

The rearrangement links TRBV6-6 to TRBJ1-5, with D possibly TRBD1 on 5 matching bases. V was clipped by 6 bases and J by 9 bases, with 24 bases between them. The V gene's germline CDR1 is MNHNY and CDR2 SVGAGI (reference sequence). The CDR3 sequence is 16 residues long. The CDR3 protein is CASSESQGPLAWPQHF. CDR3 nucleotides: TGTGCCAGCAGCGAATCGCAGGGACCCCTAGCTTGGCCCCAGCATTTT.

The chain uses TRBV9 and TRBJ1-2, with 7 bases lining up with TRBD1. Trimming at V came to 5 bases and at J to 0 bases, leaving 16 bases not matched to a gene. Germline V gene lookup returns CDR1 SGDLS and CDR2 YYNGEE. The CDR3 is 18 residues long. CDR3 DNA: TGTGCCAGCAGTCACACTGCCGCCCGGGACAGTACTAACTATGGCTACACCTTC. This encodes CASSHTAARDSTNYGYTF.

This clone was recorded once. CDR3 in amino acids: CASSLGQGSHYEQYF. The CDR3 DNA reads TGTGCCAGCAGCCTGGGACAGGGGTCCCACTACGAGCAGTACTTC. The chain recombines TRBV5-4 with TRBJ2-7; 10 bases match TRBD1. CDR1 and CDR2 (germline): SGHNT, YYREEE (reference sequence). The CDR3 sequence is 15 residues long. J gave up 3 bases and V 4 bases, and 7 bases lay outside the gene matches.

This clone was observed once. The rearrangement links TRBV6-5 to TRBJ1-1; D is ambiguous. The CDR3 runs to 15 residues. Trimming shortened V by 2 bases and J by 1 base, and 11 bases separated the two germline ends. CDR1 is MNHEY, CDR2 SVGAGI, per germline. CDR3 coding DNA: TGTGCCAGCAGTTACGGCTTATTGCCGAACACTGAAGCTTTCTTT. As protein: CASSYGLLPNTEAFF.

The J gene is TRBJ1-1, the V gene TRBV19; 7 bases line up with TRBD1. In germline, CDR1 is LNHDA, CDR2 SQIVND (reference sequence). The CDR3 contains 14 residues. The ends lost 5 bases at V and 1 base at J; junction bases unmatched: 4. DNA for the CDR3: TGTGCCAGTAGTGCGAGACAGGGGAACACTGAAGCTTTCTTT. Its protein is CASSARQGNTEAFF. Full variable domain (outside the CDR3, taken from reference TRBV19 and TRBJ1-1): DGGITQSPKYLFRKEGQNVTLSCEQNLNHDAMYWYRQDPGQGLRLIYYSQIVNDFQKGDIAEGYSVSREKKESFPLTVTSAQKNPTAFYLCASSARQGNTEAFFGQGTRLTVV.

The rearrangement links TRBV19 to TRBJ1-5; 7 bases match TRBD1. V lost 5 bases to trimming and J lost 5 bases; unmatched junction nucleotides: 6. The CDR3 runs to 14 residues. Germline assignment: CDR1 LNHDA and CDR2 SQIVND (reference sequence). The CDR3 DNA reads as TGTGCCAGTAGTTTCGACAGGGCCTATCAGCCCCAGCATTTT. Encoded protein: CASSFDRAYQPQHF. The entire variable domain, with the rest obtained from reference TRBV19 and TRBJ1-5, is as follows: DGGITQSPKYLFRKEGQNVTLSCEQNLNHDAMYWYRQDPGQGLRLIYYSQIVNDFQKGDIAEGYSVSREKKESFPLTVTSAQKNPTAFYLCASSFDRAYQPQHFGDGTRLSIL.

This clone was detected only once. This chain's CDR3 is CASSLSRVGSTGELFF. CDR3 DNA sequence: TGTGCCAGCAGTTTATCCCGTGTCGGGTCCACCGGGGAGCTGTTTTTT. This chain links TRBV27 with TRBJ2-2; D remains ambiguous. The CDR3 covers 16 residues. V was clipped by 0 bases and J by 4 bases, with 12 bases between them. The germline gives CDR1 MNHEY, CDR2 SMNVEV (reference sequence).

The chain uses TRBV2 and TRBJ1-6; possibly TRBD1 for D (6 bases). The CDR3 loop spans 17 amino acids. Trimming took 2 bases from V and 8 from J, leaving 19 bases between them. CDR1 is SNHLY and CDR2 is FYNNEI in the germline V gene. The CDR3 protein is CASSEFVGGLVDSPLHF. The CDR3 DNA reads as TGTGCCAGCAGTGAATTTGTTGGGGGGCTCGTTGATTCACCCCTCCACTTT.

The V gene is TRBV15, the J gene TRBJ1-3, with TRBD1 identical over 8 bases. The CDR3 is made up of 15 amino acids. Germline V gives CDR1 LNHNV, CDR2 YYDKDF (reference sequence). With V trimmed by 0 bases and J by 4 bases, 2 bases remained unmatched. The CDR3 sequence: CATSRDRGPGNTIYF. The CDR3 bases are TGTGCCACCAGCAGAGACAGGGGGCCAGGAAACACCATATATTTT.

V is TRBV27 and J is TRBJ2-7; 9 bases are a match to TRBD1. The junction had 18 bases not matched to a gene; V was cut back by 5 bases and J by 7 bases. This CDR3 region has 17 residues. Germline CDR1 and CDR2: MNHEY and SMNVEV (reference sequence). DNA of the CDR3: TGTGCCAGCAGTCCTAAAGGGACAGGGAGGACCTTTGGGGAGCAGTACTTC. Translated, it gives CASSPKGTGRTFGEQYF.

This clone was observed once. The chain recombines TRBV19 with TRBJ2-7, with D possibly being TRBD1 (6 bases). The germline V and J ends were trimmed by 5 bases and 3 bases, with 14 bases remaining between them. This CDR3 spans 14 amino acids. CDR1 and CDR2 from the germline V gene are LNHDA and SQIVND (reference sequence). The DNA of the CDR3 is TGTGCCAGTAGTCCGGACAGATTGGGCTACGAGCAGTACTTC. Its translation is CASSPDRLGYEQYF.

CDR3 in DNA: TGTGCCAGCAGCGTAGGTGCTTCAGAATGGCCCCAGCATTTT. Amino acids: CASSVGASEWPQHF. This chain joins TRBV9 and TRBJ1-5, with unresolved D. Trimming took 0 bases from V and 9 from J, leaving 13 bases between them. Germline loops: CDR1 SGDLS, CDR2 YYNGEE. This CDR3 is 14 amino acids long. The full variable domain, completed using reference TRBV9 and TRBJ1-5, is DSGVTQTPKHLITATGQRVTLRCSPRSGDLSVYWYQQSLDQGLQFLIQYYNGEERAKGNILERFSAQQFPDLHSELNLSSLELGDSALYFCASSVGASEWPQHFGDGTRLSIL.

The rearrangement joins TRBV18 to TRBJ1-6; D gene unclear. This CDR3 has 19 amino acids. V shed 4 bases and J shed 0 bases, with 19 bases lying between them. Looked up from germline, CDR1 is KGHSH and CDR2 is LQKENI. The CDR3 coding sequence is TGTGCCAGCTCACTTGAGAGCGGGGTAGCAAGCTCCTATAATTCACCCCTCCACTTT. This translates into CASSLESGVASSYNSPLHF. Variable domain in full (rest from reference TRBV18 and TRBJ1-6): NAGVMQNPRHLVRRRGQEARLRCSPMKGHSHVYWYRQLPEEGLKFMVYLQKENIIDESGMPKERFSAEFPKEGPSILRIQQVVRGDSAAYFCASSLESGVASSYNSPLHFGNGTRLTVT.

J is TRBJ1-1 and V is TRBV10-3; D gene uncertain. This CDR3 is built from 14 residues. Germline CDR1 ENHRY, CDR2 SYGVKD. V was pared by 3 bases and J by 3 bases, with 11 bases between. The CDR3 sequence is CAISEEGFYTEAFF. The CDR3 DNA reads TGTGCCATCAGTGAAGAGGGATTCTACACTGAAGCTTTCTTT.

The rearrangement uses TRBV15 and TRBJ1-2; D not certain. Germline assignment: CDR1 LNHNV and CDR2 YYDKDF (reference sequence). Between the trimmed V and J ends, which lost 3 bases and 8 bases, there was a span of 13 bases. CDR3 length equals 13 residues. As DNA, the CDR3 is TGTGCCACCAGCAGTACCCCTGGAGAGGGCTACACCTTC. It translates to CATSSTPGEGYTF.

The CDR3 bases are TGTGCCAGCAGTCTCAGGGGCAGCACAGATACGCAGTATTTT. This gives the protein CASSLRGSTDTQYF. The chain uses TRBV28 and TRBJ2-3, with a tentative D call TRBD1 (6 bases). V dropped 5 bases and J dropped 0 bases, with 9 bases sitting between them. The CDR3 totals 14 residues. The germline gives CDR1 MDHEN, CDR2 SYDVKM.

The chain uses TRBV28 and TRBJ1-2; 7 bases map to TRBD1. The CDR3 contains 13 residues. V lost 5 bases, J lost 8 bases, and 8 bases stayed unmatched. Germline V gives CDR1 MDHEN, CDR2 SYDVKM. The CDR3 region has the DNA TGTGCCAGCAGTCCCCACAGGGGAGGCGGCTACACCTTC. It yields the protein CASSPHRGGGYTF.